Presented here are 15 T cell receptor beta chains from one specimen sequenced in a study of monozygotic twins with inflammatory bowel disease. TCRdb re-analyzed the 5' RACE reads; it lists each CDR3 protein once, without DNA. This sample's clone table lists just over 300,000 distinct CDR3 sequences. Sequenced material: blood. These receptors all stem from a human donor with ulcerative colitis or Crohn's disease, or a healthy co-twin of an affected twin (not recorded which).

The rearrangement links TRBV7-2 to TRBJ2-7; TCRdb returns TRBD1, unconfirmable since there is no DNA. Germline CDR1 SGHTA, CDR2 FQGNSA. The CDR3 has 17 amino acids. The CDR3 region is CASSSPMGQGGTYEQYF.

The CDR3 sequence is CASSLEGSVFEQYF. The V and J genes are TRBV12-3 or TRBV12-4 and TRBJ2-7. The CDR3 sequence is 14 residues long.

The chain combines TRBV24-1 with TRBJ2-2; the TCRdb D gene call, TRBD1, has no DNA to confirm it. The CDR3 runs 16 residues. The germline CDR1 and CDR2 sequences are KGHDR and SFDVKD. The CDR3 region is CATSERTGIDTGELFF.

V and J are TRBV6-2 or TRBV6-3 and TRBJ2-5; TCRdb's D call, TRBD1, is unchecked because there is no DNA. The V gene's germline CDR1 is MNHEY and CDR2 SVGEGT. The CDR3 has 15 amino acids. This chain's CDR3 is CASSRDSKSKETQYF.

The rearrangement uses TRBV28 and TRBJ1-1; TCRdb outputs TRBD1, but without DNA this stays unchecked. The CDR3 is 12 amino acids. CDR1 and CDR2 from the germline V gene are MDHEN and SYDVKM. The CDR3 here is CASSPRTGRTFF.

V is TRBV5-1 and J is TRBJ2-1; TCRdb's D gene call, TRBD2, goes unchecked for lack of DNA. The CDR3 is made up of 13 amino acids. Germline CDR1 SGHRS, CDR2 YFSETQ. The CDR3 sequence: CASRTSGGYEQFF. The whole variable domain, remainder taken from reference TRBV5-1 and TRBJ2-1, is KAGVTQTPRYLIKTRGQQVTLSCSPISGHRSVSWYQQTPGQGLQFLFEYFSETQRNKGNFPGRFSGRQFSNSRSEMNVSTLELGDSALYLCASRTSGGYEQFFGPGTRLTVL.

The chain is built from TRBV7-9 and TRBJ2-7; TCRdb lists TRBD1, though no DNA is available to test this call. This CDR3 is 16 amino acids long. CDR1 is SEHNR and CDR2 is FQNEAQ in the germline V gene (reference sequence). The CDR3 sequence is CASSGTWRKGSYEQYF.

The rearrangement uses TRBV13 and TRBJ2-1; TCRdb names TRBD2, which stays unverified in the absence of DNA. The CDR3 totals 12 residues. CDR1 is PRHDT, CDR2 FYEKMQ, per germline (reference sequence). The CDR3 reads CASSPSGSEQFF. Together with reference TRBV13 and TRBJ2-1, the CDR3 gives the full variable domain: AAGVIQSPRHLIKEKRETATLKCYPIPRHDTVYWYQQGPGQDPQFLISFYEKMQSDKGSIPDRFSAQQFSDYHSELNMSSLELGDSALYFCASSPSGSEQFFGPGTRLTVL.

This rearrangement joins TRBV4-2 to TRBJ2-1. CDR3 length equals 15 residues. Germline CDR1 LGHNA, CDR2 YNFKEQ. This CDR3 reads CASIMDASSYNEQFF.

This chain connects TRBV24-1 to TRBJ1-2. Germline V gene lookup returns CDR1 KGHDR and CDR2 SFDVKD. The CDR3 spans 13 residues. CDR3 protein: CATSDLANYGYTF.

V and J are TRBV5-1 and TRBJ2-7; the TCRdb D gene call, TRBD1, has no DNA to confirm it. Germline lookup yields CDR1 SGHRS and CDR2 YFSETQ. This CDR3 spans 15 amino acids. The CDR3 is CASSLAGTVNYEQYF. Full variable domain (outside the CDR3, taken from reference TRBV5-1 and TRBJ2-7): KAGVTQTPRYLIKTRGQQVTLSCSPISGHRSVSWYQQTPGQGLQFLFEYFSETQRNKGNFPGRFSGRQFSNSRSEMNVSTLELGDSALYLCASSLAGTVNYEQYFGPGTRLTVT.

The CDR3 spells CAPRAQGGGNEQFF. This chain links TRBV2 with TRBJ2-1; no DNA is available, so the TRBD1 call from TCRdb remains unchecked. Germline V lookup: CDR1 SNHLY, CDR2 FYNNEI. CDR3 length: 14 amino acids.

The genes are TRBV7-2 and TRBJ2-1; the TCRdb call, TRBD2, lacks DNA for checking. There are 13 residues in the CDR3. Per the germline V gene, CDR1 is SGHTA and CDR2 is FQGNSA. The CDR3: CASSPARGNEQFF.

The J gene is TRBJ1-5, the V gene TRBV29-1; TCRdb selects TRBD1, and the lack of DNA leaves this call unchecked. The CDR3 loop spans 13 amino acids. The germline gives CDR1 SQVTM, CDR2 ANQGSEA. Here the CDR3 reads CSALTGDRQPQHF.

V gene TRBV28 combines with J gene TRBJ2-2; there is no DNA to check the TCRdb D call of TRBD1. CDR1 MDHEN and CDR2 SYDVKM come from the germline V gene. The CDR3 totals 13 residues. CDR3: CAMRGAGTGELFF.